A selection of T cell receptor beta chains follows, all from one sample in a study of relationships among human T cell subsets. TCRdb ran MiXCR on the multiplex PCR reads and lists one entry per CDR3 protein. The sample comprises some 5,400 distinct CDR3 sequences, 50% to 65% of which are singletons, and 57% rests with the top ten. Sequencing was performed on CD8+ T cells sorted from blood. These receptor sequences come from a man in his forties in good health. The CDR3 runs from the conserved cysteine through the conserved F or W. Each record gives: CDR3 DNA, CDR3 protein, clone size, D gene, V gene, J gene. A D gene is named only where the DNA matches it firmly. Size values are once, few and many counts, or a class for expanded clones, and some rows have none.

TGTGCCAGCAGCTTAGGACTAGCGGGCGCCTCTAGCACAGATACGCAGTATTTT	CASSLGLAGASSTDTQYF	few	TRBD2	TRBV7-9	TRBJ2-3
TGTGCCAGCAGCACCTCACACCGGGACCGATACTACGAGCAGTACTTC	CASSTSHRDRYYEQYF	.	.	TRBV27	TRBJ2-7
TGTGCCAGCAGCTTACTGGGACAGGGGACGAATGAGCAGTTCTTC	CASSLLGQGTNEQFF	.	TRBD1	TRBV7-9	TRBJ2-1
TGTGCCAGCAGCCCTCCTCCTACGGGGGTGCATGAAAAACTGTTTTTT	CASSPPPTGVHEKLFF	.	.	TRBV7-8	TRBJ1-4
TGTGCCAGCAGTGAATGGACAGGTTCTGAAGCTTTCTTT	CASSEWTGSEAFF	.	TRBD1	TRBV6-1	TRBJ1-1
TGTGCCAGTAGTATCCAGGGGGCTGGGCAGCCCCAGCATTTT	CASSIQGAGQPQHF	.	TRBD1	TRBV19	TRBJ1-5
TGTGCCAGCAGCCAAAAGACTAGCGGGGGAGGGGATACGCAGTATTTT	CASSQKTSGGGDTQYF	.	TRBD2	TRBV4-2	TRBJ2-3
TGCGCCAGCAGGTTGGGAGCGAACACTGAAGCTTTCTTT	CASRLGANTEAFF	.	.	TRBV4-1	TRBJ1-1
TGTGCCAGCGGTCGGACAGGCACGCCCTATGAAGCTTTCTTT	CASGRTGTPYEAFF	.	TRBD1	TRBV6-5	TRBJ1-1
TGTGCCAGCAGCCCGCACGCCGGGACGGGAGCCTACGAGCAGTACTTC	CASSPHAGTGAYEQYF	few	.	TRBV11-2	TRBJ2-7
TGTGCCAGCAGTTACTCCACACTACCCTCCTACGAGCAGTACTTC	CASSYSTLPSYEQYF	.	.	TRBV6-6	TRBJ2-7
TGTGCCTGGAGTCGATTCGGATCCTACGAGCAGTACTTC	CAWSRFGSYEQYF	few	.	TRBV30	TRBJ2-7
TGTGCCAGCAGCTTATACACCAATGAGCAGTTCTTC	CASSLYTNEQFF	.	.	TRBV11-2	TRBJ2-1
TGTGCCAGCAGCCCAAGCTCCTACGAGCAGTACTTC	CASSPSSYEQYF	.	.	TRBV7-9	TRBJ2-7
TGTGCCAGCAGTCCAGGGAAAGGGGACTTCAAAGAGCAGTACTTC	CASSPGKGDFKEQYF	.	.	TRBV6-4	TRBJ2-7
TGTGCCAGCAGTTGGGGGCCAGATACGCAGTATTTT	CASSWGPDTQYF	.	.	TRBV12-3/TRBV12-4	TRBJ2-3
TGTGCCAGCAGCTTAGATAGGACTAGCGTGCAGTACTTC	CASSLDRTSVQYF	.	TRBD2	TRBV11-2	TRBJ2-7
TGTGCCAGCAGCTCAACCATTGCGGACACAGATACGCAGTATTTT	CASSSTIADTDTQYF	.	.	TRBV7-3	TRBJ2-3
TGTGCCAGCAGTTTATGGGCCCCGGCTAGTACGAAAGAGCAGTACTTC	CASSLWAPASTKEQYF	.	.	TRBV28	TRBJ2-7
TGTGCCAGCCGGGGCCACCAAGAGACCCAGTACTTC	CASRGHQETQYF	few	.	TRBV7-9	TRBJ2-5
TGTGCCAGCAGCTTGGATGGCCAGGGAGGTTCACCCCTCCACTTT	CASSLDGQGGSPLHF	medium-sized	.	TRBV5-4	TRBJ1-6
TGTGCCAGCAGCCTAAACCCAGGTAACCCCAATCAGCCCCAGCATTTT	CASSLNPGNPNQPQHF	.	.	TRBV28	TRBJ1-5
TGCAGTGCTGCTCCCTATGGCTACACCTTC	CSAAPYGYTF	few	.	TRBV20-1	TRBJ1-2
TGTGCCAGCAGCTCCCTCACCTACGAGCAGTACTTC	CASSSLTYEQYF	.	.	TRBV7-9	TRBJ2-7
TGTGCCAGCAGCTGGGCGGGACTAGCGGGCTACGAGCAGTACTTC	CASSWAGLAGYEQYF	.	TRBD2	TRBV28	TRBJ2-7
TGCAGTGCTAATGGACTAGCGGTCTCCTACGAGCAGTACTTC	CSANGLAVSYEQYF	.	TRBD2	TRBV20-1	TRBJ2-7
TGTGCCAGCAGCCAAGGGATTAGATCCTACGAGCAGTACTTC	CASSQGIRSYEQYF	.	.	TRBV4-2	TRBJ2-7
TGCGCCAGCAGCCAAAACAGGGGCACTGAAGCTTTCTTT	CASSQNRGTEAFF	once	TRBD1	TRBV4-1	TRBJ1-1
TGTGCCAGCAGAACGACAGGGGTCAATGAGCAGTTCTTC	CASRTTGVNEQFF	.	TRBD1	TRBV6-5	TRBJ2-1
TGTGCCAGCAGCCCCTTCCTACCGGGACTTCAAGAGACCCAGTACTTC	CASSPFLPGLQETQYF	.	.	TRBV11-2	TRBJ2-5
TGTGCCAGCAGCCACAGGGGGCGAACCTACGAGCAGTACTTC	CASSHRGRTYEQYF	few	TRBD1	TRBV11-1	TRBJ2-7